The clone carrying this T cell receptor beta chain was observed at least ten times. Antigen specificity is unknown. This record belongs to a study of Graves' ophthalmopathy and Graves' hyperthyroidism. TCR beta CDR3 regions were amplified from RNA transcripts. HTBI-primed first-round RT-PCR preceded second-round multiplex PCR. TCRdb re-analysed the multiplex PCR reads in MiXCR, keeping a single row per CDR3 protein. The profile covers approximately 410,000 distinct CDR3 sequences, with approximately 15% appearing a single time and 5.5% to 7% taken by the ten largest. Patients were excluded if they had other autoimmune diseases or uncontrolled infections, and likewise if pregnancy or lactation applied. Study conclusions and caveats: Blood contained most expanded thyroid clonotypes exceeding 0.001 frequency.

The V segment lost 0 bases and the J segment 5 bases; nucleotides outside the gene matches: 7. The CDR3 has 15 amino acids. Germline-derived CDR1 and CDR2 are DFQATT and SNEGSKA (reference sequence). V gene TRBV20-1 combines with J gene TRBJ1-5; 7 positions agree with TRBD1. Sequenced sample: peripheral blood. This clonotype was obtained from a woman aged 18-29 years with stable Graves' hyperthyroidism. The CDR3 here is CSARDRDRLDQPQHF. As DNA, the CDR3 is TGCAGTGCTAGAGATCGGGACAGACTGGATCAGCCCCAGCATTTT.